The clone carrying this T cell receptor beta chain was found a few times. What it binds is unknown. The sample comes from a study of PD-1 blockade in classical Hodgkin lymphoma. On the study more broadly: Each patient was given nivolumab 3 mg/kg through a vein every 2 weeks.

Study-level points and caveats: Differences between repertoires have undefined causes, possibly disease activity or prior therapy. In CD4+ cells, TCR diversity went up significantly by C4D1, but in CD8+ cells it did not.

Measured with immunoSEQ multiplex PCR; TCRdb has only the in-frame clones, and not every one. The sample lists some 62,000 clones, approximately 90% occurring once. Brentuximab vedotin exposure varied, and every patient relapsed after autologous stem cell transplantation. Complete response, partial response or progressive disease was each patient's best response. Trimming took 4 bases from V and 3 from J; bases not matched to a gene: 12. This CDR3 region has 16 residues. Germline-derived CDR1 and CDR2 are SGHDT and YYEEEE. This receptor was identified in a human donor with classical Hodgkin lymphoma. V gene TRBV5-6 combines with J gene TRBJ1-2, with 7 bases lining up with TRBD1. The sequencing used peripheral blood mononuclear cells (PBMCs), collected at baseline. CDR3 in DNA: TGTGCCAGCAGCATCTACCGGACAGGAGGGGACTATGGCTACACCTTC. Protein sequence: CASSIYRTGGDYGYTF.